These 27 T cell receptor beta chains were all obtained from the same sample, sequenced in a study of blood T cell repertoires in COVID-19. The data were produced by immunoSEQ multiplex PCR, yet TCRdb's version contains in-frame clones alone and is incomplete. The data show about 480,000 clones, approximately 92% seen once. The sequenced sample consisted of peripheral blood. The receptor set was obtained from a young man with COVID-19, enrolled during active disease.

The rearrangement uses TRBV10-1 and TRBJ1-1; D unclear. V lost 0 bases to trimming and J lost 2 bases, with 4 bases between them. From germline, CDR1 is WNHNN and CDR2 SYGVQD (reference sequence). CDR3 length: 13 residues. Here the CDR3 reads CASSESLNTEAFF. The DNA for the CDR3 is TGCGCCAGCAGTGAGTCCTTAAACACTGAAGCTTTCTTT.

The chain is built from TRBV7-3 and TRBJ2-1; D is uncertain. CDR3 length equals 12 residues. Trimming took 3 bases from V and 6 from J, leaving 6 bases between them. Germline CDR1 and CDR2: SGHTA and FQGTGA. The CDR3 region is CASSFSGNEQFF. The CDR3 DNA reads TGTGCCAGCAGCTTCTCGGGCAATGAGCAGTTCTTC. Supplemented by reference TRBV7-3 and TRBJ2-1, the full variable domain reads GAGVSQTPSNKVTEKGKYVELRCDPISGHTALYWYRQSLGQGPEFLIYFQGTGAADDSGLPNDRFFAVRPEGSVSTLKIQRTERGDSAVYLCASSFSGNEQFFGPGTRLTVL.

The V and J genes are TRBV11-1 and TRBJ2-5, with TRBD1 matching over 9 bases. Trimming cost V 5 bases and J 4 bases; bases outside gene matches: 5. Germline assignment: CDR1 SGHAT and CDR2 FQDESV (reference sequence). The CDR3 contains 14 residues. CDR3 region: CASSPRQGVETQYF. The CDR3 DNA reads TGTGCCAGCAGCCCAAGACAGGGGGTAGAGACCCAGTACTTC.

This rearrangement joins TRBV7-9 to TRBJ2-2; D gene ambiguous. The CDR3 contains 18 residues. The germline V gene encodes CDR1 SEHNR and CDR2 FQNEAQ (reference sequence). Trimming shortened V by 4 bases and J by 4 bases, and 22 bases separated the two germline ends. CDR3 in DNA: TGTGCCAGCAGCTCTTTATCCCCTACTGAGTCTTCCACCGGGGAGCTGTTTTTT. Translated: CASSSLSPTESSTGELFF. Supplemented by reference TRBV7-9 and TRBJ2-2, the full variable domain reads DTGVSQNPRHKITKRGQNVTFRCDPISEHNRLYWYRQTLGQGPEFLTYFQNEAQLEKSRLLSDRFSAERPKGSFSTLEIQRTEQGDSAMYLCASSSLSPTESSTGELFFGEGSRLTVL.

The chain employs TRBV3-1 (or the pseudogene TRBV3-2) and TRBJ2-3; 9 bases match TRBD2. From germline, CDR1 is LGHDT and CDR2 YNNKEL (reference sequence). V trimming: 1 base; J trimming: 8 bases; junction bases outside the gene matches: 7. The CDR3 sequence is 15 residues long. The CDR3 sequence: CASSQGWREGVTQYF. CDR3 bases: TGTGCCAGCAGCCAAGGGTGGCGGGAGGGCGTTACGCAGTATTTT.

The genes are TRBV28 and TRBJ2-7; 11 bases align to TRBD2. Unmatched junction bases numbered 3, after V lost 5 bases and J lost 3 bases. The CDR3 extends over 14 amino acids. In germline, CDR1 is MDHEN, CDR2 SYDVKM. This CDR3 is CASSIAGGYYEQYF. CDR3 nucleotides: TGTGCCAGCAGTATAGCGGGAGGGTACTACGAGCAGTACTTC.

V gene TRBV29-1 combines with J gene TRBJ1-2, with D maybe TRBD1 (6 bases). The V end lost 4 bases, the J end lost 2 bases, and 14 bases lay between the germline ends. This CDR3 is built from 14 residues. The V gene's germline CDR1 is SQVTM and CDR2 ANQGSEA. The CDR3 sequence is CSVASTGVNYGYTF. The CDR3 DNA is TGCAGCGTTGCATCGACAGGAGTAAACTATGGCTACACCTTC.

The chain links TRBV27 to TRBJ2-1, with D hard to call. The V end lost 5 bases, the J end lost 6 bases, and 14 bases lay between the germline ends. Germline V gene sequence: CDR1 MNHEY, CDR2 SMNVEV (reference sequence). There are 14 residues in the CDR3. The CDR3 loop is CASSPPYARNEQFF. The CDR3 DNA reads TGTGCCAGCAGTCCCCCCTACGCCCGCAATGAGCAGTTCTTC.

V is TRBV5-1 and J is TRBJ1-2; D may be TRBD1 (5 bases). The length of the CDR3 is 14 residues. V was pared by 0 bases and J by 4 bases, with 10 bases between. Germline V lookup: CDR1 SGHRS, CDR2 YFSETQ. Here the CDR3 reads CASSLGGGSYGYTF. In DNA form, the CDR3 reads TGCGCCAGCAGCTTGGGGGGCGGTAGCTATGGCTACACCTTC.

The genes are TRBV3-1 (or the pseudogene TRBV3-2) and TRBJ2-3; 7 nucleotides align to TRBD1. This CDR3 has 14 residues. The V gene end was trimmed by 4 bases and the J gene end by 1 base; junction bases not matched to a gene: 2. Germline V CDR1 and CDR2: LGHDT, YNNKEL (reference sequence). In DNA, the CDR3 is TGTGCCAGCAGCCCAGACAGGGGCACAGATACGCAGTATTTT. Protein: CASSPDRGTDTQYF.

The genes are TRBV28 and TRBJ2-2; 11 nucleotides align to TRBD2. Germline CDR1 MDHEN, CDR2 SYDVKM. This CDR3 spans 16 amino acids. Trimming cost V 7 bases and J 3 bases; bases outside gene matches: 7. The CDR3 bases are TGTGCCAGCACTCTTCCGGGACTAGCGGACACCGGGGAGCTGTTTTTT. This gives the protein CASTLPGLADTGELFF.

This sequence joins TRBV13 and TRBJ1-6, with TRBD1 matching over 9 bases. Germline V gives CDR1 PRHDT, CDR2 FYEKMQ (reference sequence). The V and J ends lost 0 bases and 6 bases, in that order; junction bases with no gene match: 0. The CDR3 spans 15 residues. Here the CDR3 reads CASSLGDRGNSPLHF. The CDR3 DNA is TGTGCCAGCAGCTTAGGGGACAGGGGTAATTCACCCCTCCACTTT.

The V and J genes are TRBV28 and TRBJ2-1; D perhaps matches TRBD1 (6 bases). This CDR3 is built from 11 residues. Germline CDR1 MDHEN, CDR2 SYDVKM. Trimming stripped 7 bases from V and 10 bases from J, with 11 bases between. CDR3 loop: CASNARGEQFF. CDR3 DNA sequence: TGTGCCAGCAACGCTAGGGGGGAGCAGTTCTTC. The full variable domain, in which reference TRBV28 and TRBJ2-1 provide the parts outside the CDR3, is DVKVTQSSRYLVKRTGEKVFLECVQDMDHENMFWYRQDPGLGLRLIYFSYDVKMKEKGDIPEGYSVSREKKERFSLILESASTNQTSMYLCASNARGEQFFGPGTRLTVL.

The CDR3 bases are TGCGCCAGCAGCCGCAGCCGGACAGGTGACTATGGCTACACCTTC. Protein sequence: CASSRSRTGDYGYTF. The chain joins TRBV5-1 to TRBJ1-2, with 7 bases aligning to TRBD1. Looked up from germline, CDR1 is SGHRS and CDR2 is YFSETQ. The CDR3 contains 15 residues. The V and J ends lost 4 bases and 3 bases, in that order; junction bases with no gene match: 9.

This sequence joins TRBV4-1 and TRBJ1-1; D is possibly TRBD1 (6 bases). V lost 0 bases to trimming and J lost 3 bases, with 14 bases between them. This CDR3 has 16 residues. The germline V gene has CDR1 MGHRA and CDR2 YSYEKL. The CDR3 sequence is CASSQDGGARDTEAFF. CDR3 DNA: TGCGCCAGCAGCCAAGATGGGGGGGCCCGGGACACTGAAGCTTTCTTT.

CDR3: CASRDSGGYTEAFF. In DNA, the CDR3 is TGTGCCAGCAGGGACTCGGGGGGGTACACTGAAGCTTTCTTT. V is TRBV6-5 and J is TRBJ1-1, with D possibly TRBD1 on 5 matching bases. V was cut by 6 bases and J by 3 bases, with 14 bases left in between. This CDR3 contains 14 residues. Germline CDR1 MNHEY, CDR2 SVGAGI.

This clone was seen a few times. The chain uses TRBV11-2 and TRBJ1-6; tentative D call: TRBD1 (5 bases). The V end was cut by 6 bases, the J end by 7 bases, with 10 bases between. The germline V gene has CDR1 SGHAT and CDR2 FQNNGV. The CDR3 is 13 residues long. CDR3 nucleotide sequence: TGTGCCAGCAGAGTGGACACAAATTCACCCCTCCACTTT. This translates into CASRVDTNSPLHF. Full variable domain (remainder filled in from reference TRBV11-2 and TRBJ1-6): EAGVAQSPRYKIIEKRQSVAFWCNPISGHATLYWYQQILGQGPKLLIQFQNNGVVDDSQLPKDRFSAERLKGVDSTLKIQPAKLEDSAVYLCASRVDTNSPLHFGNGTRLTVT.

The J gene is TRBJ2-7, the V gene TRBV10-2; D possibly corresponds to TRBD1 (5 bases). Germline CDR1 is WSHSY and CDR2 is SAAADI. There are 12 residues in the CDR3. Trimming pared 6 bases from V and 7 bases from J, leaving 13 bases between. CDR3 residues: CASRDKPGEQYF. The DNA of the CDR3 is TGCGCCAGCAGGGACAAGCCTGGGGAGCAGTACTTC.

The CDR3 here is CATSASGGGQETQYF. CDR3 nucleotide sequence: TGTGCCACCAGCGCTAGCGGGGGGGGGCAAGAGACCCAGTACTTC. This chain connects TRBV24-1 to TRBJ2-5; 12 bases are shared with TRBD2. The V segment lost 7 bases and the J segment 2 bases; nucleotides outside the gene matches: 4. The CDR3 loop spans 15 amino acids. Germline V CDR1 and CDR2: KGHDR, SFDVKD.

The chain employs TRBV7-9 and TRBJ1-6, with D possibly TRBD1 on 5 matching bases. Germline CDR1 is SEHNR and CDR2 is FQNEAQ (reference sequence). This CDR3 spans 14 amino acids. V lost 6 bases to trimming and J lost 5 bases, with 11 bases between them. This CDR3 is CASRPDRNNSPLHF. The DNA of the CDR3 is TGTGCCAGCAGACCAGACAGAAATAATTCACCCCTCCACTTT.

The rearrangement uses TRBV21-1 and TRBJ2-7; TRBD2 is the table's D call, not checked against the DNA. TRBV21-1 is designated a pseudogene. CDR3 size: 17 residues. CDR3 nucleotides: TGTGCCAGCAGCATCCCCCTTCCACGCCACCGGTCGGTGGAGCAGTACTTC. It specifies CASSIPLPRHRSVEQYF.

The chain joins TRBV7-2 to TRBJ2-7; no definite D call. The germline V gene encodes CDR1 SGHTA and CDR2 FQGNSA. V was pared by 5 bases and J by 6 bases, with 11 bases between. CDR3 length: 12 amino acids. CDR3 DNA sequence: TGTGCCAGCAGCCGACCCGGGTCCGAGCAGTACTTC. Amino acids: CASSRPGSEQYF.

This clone was found a few times. This rearrangement joins TRBV21-1 to TRBJ1-6; the DNA was not used to check the table's D call, TRBD1. TRBV21-1 is an annotated pseudogene. The CDR3 runs to 15 residues. The CDR3 coding sequence is TGTGCCAGCAGCATCGCGTTATGGGGCAGTTCACCCCTCCACTTT. Translation: CASSIALWGSSPLHF.

The chain has TRBV25-1 and TRBJ1-6; D is unresolved. Germline CDR1 is MGHDK and CDR2 is SYGVNS. Trimming stripped 1 base from V and 7 bases from J, with 8 bases between. The CDR3 runs 14 residues. CDR3 DNA sequence: TGTGCCAGCAGTGAATTCATGGAGAATTCACCCCTCCACTTT. It encodes CASSEFMENSPLHF.

This chain connects TRBV7-9 to TRBJ1-2; TRBD1 matches at 7 bases. Germline V gene data show CDR1 as SEHNR and CDR2 as FQNEAQ (reference sequence). The V and J ends lost 5 bases and 6 bases, in that order; junction bases with no gene match: 9. CDR3 size: 14 residues. The CDR3 nucleotides are TGTGCCAGCAGCGGATTAGCCGGGACAGATGGCTACACCTTC. The encoded protein is CASSGLAGTDGYTF.

This chain links TRBV9 with TRBJ2-3, with D possibly TRBD2 on 6 matching bases. Trimming took off 3 bases at V and 0 bases at J, with 11 bases between the two ends. Germline V gives CDR1 SGDLS, CDR2 YYNGEE. The CDR3 sequence is 15 residues long. CDR3 residues: CASSAGTSSTDTQYF. The CDR3 DNA follows: TGTGCCAGCAGCGCCGGGACTTCCAGCACAGATACGCAGTATTTT.

The chain employs TRBV5-1 and TRBJ2-3; D is possibly TRBD1 (5 bases). V lost 0 bases and J 3 bases, leaving 11 bases between the germline ends. CDR3 size: 15 residues. Germline lookup yields CDR1 SGHRS and CDR2 YFSETQ. CDR3 region: CASSLDDRGTDTQYF. CDR3 in DNA: TGCGCCAGCAGCTTGGATGACAGAGGTACAGATACGCAGTATTTT.